Listed below are T cell receptor beta chains from one sample, sequenced in a study of regulatory dendritic cells for organ transplantation. The antigens of these receptors remain unknown. TCRdb keeps only in-frame clones here, not all; method: immunoSEQ multiplex PCR. The sample has about 21,000 clones, over 75% seen once. Sample: naive CD4+ T cells from blood cultured with dendritic cells. These receptors originate from a human donor in good health. Both conserved end residues are part of each CDR3. The order of the fields is J gene, V gene, D gene, clone size, CDR3 DNA, CDR3 protein. The D gene is left open where the match is weak. Rows give clone size only sometimes, using once, few, many, or a class for an expanded clone.

J: TRBJ2-3
V: TRBV7-9
D: .
size: once
DNA: TGTGCCAGCAGCTTATCAGGACTTCATACGCAGTATTTT
CDR3: CASSLSGLHTQYF

J: TRBJ2-1
V: TRBV7-6
D: TRBD2
size: .
DNA: TGTGCCAGCAGCCTGATCTCTGGCGGGGGAGCCTACAATGAGCAGTTCTTC
CDR3: CASSLISGGGAYNEQFF

J: TRBJ2-7
V: TRBV18
D: .
size: .
DNA: TGTGCCAGCTCACCGTTTTCAACCCAGAGCTCCTACGAGCAGTACTTC
CDR3: CASSPFSTQSSYEQYF

J: TRBJ2-5
V: TRBV25-1
D: TRBD2
size: .
DNA: TGTGCCAGCAGAGTAGCGGGGGACCAAGAGACCCAGTACTTC
CDR3: CASRVAGDQETQYF

J: TRBJ1-2
V: TRBV30
D: .
size: .
DNA: TGTGCCTGGAACTACGTGAGGGCTCCGGCTTATGGCTACACCTTC
CDR3: CAWNYVRAPAYGYTF

J: TRBJ2-2
V: TRBV6-6
D: .
size: .
DNA: TGTGCCAGCAGCTCCGGAGGAGTTTTGAACACCGGGGAGCTGTTTTTT
CDR3: CASSSGGVLNTGELFF

J: TRBJ2-1
V: TRBV5-1
D: TRBD2
size: .
DNA: TGCGCCAGCAGCTGGCGTAGCGGGGCAAATGAGCAGTTCTTC
CDR3: CASSWRSGANEQFF

J: TRBJ1-5
V: TRBV18
D: .
size: few
DNA: TGTGCCAGCTCACCCTCGGCCCCCCAGCCCCAGCATTTT
CDR3: CASSPSAPQPQHF

J: TRBJ2-2
V: TRBV10-1
D: .
size: .
DNA: TGCGCCAGAGAAGGGGATCCCGGGGAGCTGTTTTTT
CDR3: CAREGDPGELFF

J: TRBJ1-1
V: TRBV19
D: .
size: .
DNA: TGTGCCAGTACTTTCCGGGCAGACACTGAAGCTTTCTTT
CDR3: CASTFRADTEAFF

J: TRBJ1-4
V: TRBV13
D: .
size: .
DNA: TGTGCCAGCAGCTATCGGGGGCAAAATGAAAAACTGTTTTTT
CDR3: CASSYRGQNEKLFF

J: TRBJ2-7
V: TRBV28
D: .
size: .
DNA: TGTGCCAGCAACTCCGGGACTGCATCCTACGAGCAGTACTTC
CDR3: CASNSGTASYEQYF

J: TRBJ2-1
V: TRBV28
D: .
size: .
DNA: TGTGCCAGCAGTTTAGGGTCGGGCGTTATGGTCTACAATGAGCAGTTCTTC
CDR3: CASSLGSGVMVYNEQFF

J: TRBJ2-7
V: TRBV7-2
D: TRBD1
size: few
DNA: TGTGCCAGCAGTCCTCAGGGGGCGTCCTACGAGCAGTACTTC
CDR3: CASSPQGASYEQYF

J: TRBJ2-5
V: TRBV11-3
D: .
size: .
DNA: TGTGCCAGCAGCCCAAGGGACTCCCAAGAGACCCAGTACTTC
CDR3: CASSPRDSQETQYF

J: TRBJ2-3
V: TRBV4-3
D: .
size: .
DNA: TGCGCCAGCAGCCAAGGTGCCTACAGGGATTTT
CDR3: CASSQGAYRDF

J: TRBJ1-1
V: TRBV6-5
D: .
size: .
DNA: TGTGCCAGCAGATACTCAGGGGCTTCAGGCACTGAAGCTTTCTTT
CDR3: CASRYSGASGTEAFF

J: TRBJ1-1
V: TRBV18
D: .
size: .
DNA: TGTGCCAGCTCACCACAAATGAACACTGAAGCTTTCTTT
CDR3: CASSPQMNTEAFF

J: TRBJ1-6
V: TRBV5-1
D: .
size: .
DNA: TGCGCCAGCAGCTTGTATCAGAATTCACCCCTCCACTTT
CDR3: CASSLYQNSPLHF

J: TRBJ1-4
V: TRBV7-9
D: TRBD1
size: .
DNA: TGTGCCAGCAGCCCCGACAGGGAAGGTGAAAAACTGTTTTTT
CDR3: CASSPDREGEKLFF

J: TRBJ1-1
V: TRBV7-2
D: .
size: .
DNA: TGTGCCAGCAGTAGTCAGGACACTGAAGCTTTCTTT
CDR3: CASSSQDTEAFF

J: TRBJ2-3
V: TRBV18
D: .
size: .
DNA: TGTGCCAGCTCACGACAGGAAAGCACAGATACGCAGTATTTT
CDR3: CASSRQESTDTQYF

J: TRBJ2-3
V: TRBV21-1
D: .
size: .
DNA: TGTGCCAGCAGCATCTGGCGGGAGTTCGGGGATACGCAGTATTTT
CDR3: CASSIWREFGDTQYF

J: TRBJ1-2
V: TRBV6-5
D: TRBD1
size: .
DNA: TGTGCCAGCAGCCCCCGCCCCACAGGGGCGGGGGGCTACACCTTC
CDR3: CASSPRPTGAGGYTF

J: TRBJ2-2
V: TRBV19
D: TRBD2
size: .
DNA: TGTGCCAGTACGCTAGCGGGGGGGCCAATCGGGGAGCTGTTTTTT
CDR3: CASTLAGGPIGELFF

J: TRBJ2-6
V: TRBV28
D: TRBD1
size: .
DNA: TGTGCCAGCAGCCGGGACAGGGGGACCAACGTCCTGACTTTC
CDR3: CASSRDRGTNVLTF

J: TRBJ2-5
V: TRBV11-2
D: TRBD2
size: .
DNA: TGTGCCAGCAGCGCTCAAGGGACTAGTCAAGAGACCCAGTACTTC
CDR3: CASSAQGTSQETQYF

J: TRBJ2-1
V: TRBV11-3
D: .
size: .
DNA: TGTGCCAGCAGCCCGCATAGCGAGATTGAGCAGTTCTTC
CDR3: CASSPHSEIEQFF

J: TRBJ1-2
V: TRBV4-3
D: .
size: .
DNA: TGCGCCAGCAGCCAAGAGTTACGGGTCGGTGGCTATGGCTACACCTTC
CDR3: CASSQELRVGGYGYTF

J: TRBJ2-2
V: TRBV7-6
D: .
size: .
DNA: TGTGCCAGCAGCTTACAGGGAAGAACCGGGGAGCTGTTTTTT
CDR3: CASSLQGRTGELFF

J: TRBJ1-1
V: TRBV6-5
D: .
size: .
DNA: TGTGCCAGCACCATCCGCGCTACAGGGCACACTGAAGCTTTCTTT
CDR3: CASTIRATGHTEAFF

J: TRBJ2-3
V: TRBV18
D: TRBD2
size: .
DNA: TGTGCCAGCTCACCACTAGCGGGGCACACAGATACGCAGTATTTT
CDR3: CASSPLAGHTDTQYF

J: TRBJ2-5
V: TRBV30
D: .
size: few
DNA: TGTGCCTCCAGGCAGGAGGGCGAGACCCAGTACTTC
CDR3: CASRQEGETQYF

J: TRBJ2-4
V: TRBV9
D: .
size: .
DNA: TGTGCCAGCAGCCCGTCAGGGGTGAAAAACATTCAGTACTTC
CDR3: CASSPSGVKNIQYF

J: TRBJ1-1
V: TRBV7-2
D: .
size: .
DNA: TGTGCCAGCAGCTTGACGGGTGGACGCACTGAAGCTTTCTTT
CDR3: CASSLTGGRTEAFF

J: TRBJ1-2
V: TRBV6-4
D: TRBD1
size: .
DNA: TGTGCCAGCAGTGCCTCCGGGACAGGGGACTATGGCTACACCTTC
CDR3: CASSASGTGDYGYTF

J: TRBJ1-1
V: TRBV10-3
D: .
size: once
DNA: TGTGCCATCAGCGGGGGGTTTGGACCGCTCAACACTGAAGCTTTCTTT
CDR3: CAISGGFGPLNTEAFF